This T cell receptor (beta chain) was retrieved from a study of T cell responses to AZD1222 COVID-19 vaccine. General study points: Dominant CD4 TCR responses targeted spike regions 160-218 and 743-854.

Profiling relied on immunoSEQ multiplex PCR, and the TCRdb table lists in-frame clones only, not all of them. The top ten clones hold 5.5% of a sample with some 150,000 clones, less than 90% of them seen once. This CDR3 is built from 16 residues. Looked up from germline, CDR1 is KGHSH and CDR2 is LQKENI. V lost 1 base, J lost 0 bases, and 7 bases lay in between. As regards this clone: Its antigen is undetermined.

The sample in question was peripheral blood, obtained on day 0 of MenACWY control vaccination. This receptor was taken from an adult in good health. The rearrangement joins TRBV18 to TRBJ1-6, with D uncertain. The CDR3 reads CASSPQWSSYNSPLHF. DNA for the CDR3: TGTGCCAGCTCACCACAGTGGAGCTCCTATAATTCACCCCTCCACTTT.